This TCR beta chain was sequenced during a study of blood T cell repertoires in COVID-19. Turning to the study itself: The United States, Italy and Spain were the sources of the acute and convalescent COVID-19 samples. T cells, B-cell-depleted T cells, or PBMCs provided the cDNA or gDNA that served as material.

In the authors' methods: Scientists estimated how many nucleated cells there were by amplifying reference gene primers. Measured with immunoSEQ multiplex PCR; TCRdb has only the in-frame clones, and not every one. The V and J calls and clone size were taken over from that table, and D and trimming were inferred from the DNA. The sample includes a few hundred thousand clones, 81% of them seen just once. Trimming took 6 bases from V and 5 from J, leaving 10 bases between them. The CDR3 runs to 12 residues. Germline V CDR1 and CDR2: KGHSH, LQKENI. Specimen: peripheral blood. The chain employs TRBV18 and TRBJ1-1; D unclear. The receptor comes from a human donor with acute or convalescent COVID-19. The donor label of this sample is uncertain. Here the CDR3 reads CASSPGVTEAFF. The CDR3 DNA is TGTGCCAGCTCTCCCGGGGTTACTGAAGCTTTCTTT.